This T cell receptor beta chain appears in the sequencing data of a study of T-cell memory formation after mild COVID-19 (dated by TCRdb to the early 2020s). The study in broad terms: Most TCR sequence clusters were specific to one of the two donors. T-cell clones expanding and contracting after mild COVID-19 in a couple of donors were tracked by longitudinal TCRalpha and TCRbeta repertoire sequencing. The cohort comprised two young, previously healthy adult volunteers, one female and one male.

The CDR3 spans 15 residues, from the cysteine through the phenylalanine. Only the CDR3 DNA is retained, 45 bases long and in frame from the first base. Ficoll-Paque density gradient centrifugation was used to isolate PBMCs. Sequencing was performed on an Illumina NovaSeq 6000. Using 5'RACE with constant-segment primers, TCRalpha and TCRbeta cDNA libraries were constructed, with sample barcodes and unique molecular identifiers added in the process. RNA was extracted from every sample with Trizol reagent. Libraries were amplified in two PCR steps, with a second sample barcode and Illumina TruSeq adapters added in the second step. Libraries were sequenced on an Illumina NovaSeq with 2 x 150 bp paired-end reads. As for how the authors treated the data: Reads were demultiplexed and collapsed into UMI-guided consensus sequences with migec v1.2.7. With mixcr v2.1.11, UMI consensuses were aligned to TRA and TRB V and J templates and assembled into clonotypes. Clonotypes were classified as expanded or contracted when called significant by both edgeR and NoisET, with noise models trained on biological replicates. For edgeR calls, a false discovery rate-adjusted p below 0.01 and a log2 fold-change threshold of 1 were applied. PCA with hierarchical clustering of max-normalized trajectories of the 1000 most abundant clonotypes was used as exploratory dynamics analysis. Separately sequenced CD4+ and CD8+ repertoires were used to assign a CD4 or CD8 phenotype to each responding clone. The public reads were reprocessed in TCRdb via fastp at Q25 and MiXCR, keeping in-frame beta chains. CDR3 protein sequences are deduplicated, and each keeps its most common genes and DNA. V and J calls and clone size were set by TCRdb, not the authors. The sample contains over 150,000 distinct CDR3 sequences, approximately 17% of them found a single time. The ten largest make up roughly 3.9% of the sample.

Study-wide findings and limitations: The study covered only a couple of mild cases, and larger cohorts including severe cases with pre-infection samples were considered necessary. Contracting CD4+ clones turned up mainly in the CM and EM memory subsets, whereas EMRA was where CD8+ clones were enriched. Some responding clones were detected in pre-infection memory, which suggested that pre-existing cross-reactive memory T cells had joined the SARS-CoV-2 response. Clones that contracted from day 15 to 85 showed balanced CD4/CD8 phenotypes, whereas a second wave of clones that expanded from day 15 to 37 leaned towards CD4+. SARS-CoV-2 specificity was not confirmed for the second-wave clones peaking on day 37.

This clonotype was seen a handful of times. The antigen this receptor binds is unknown. Base qualities are not provided; no much larger clone lies one nucleotide away. The rearranged segments are TRBV21-1 and TRBJ2-2; whether TRBD1, the table's D call, matches the DNA was not checked. TRBV21-1 is marked as a pseudogene. Sequenced: PBMCs or a T cell subset sorted from them (not recorded which). The sequence was obtained from a man between 18 and 29 years old who had mild COVID-19 (a few samples of this study predate the infection). The sample titles of this study are shuffled in the database, so cell type and time point are left out; the donor was told from shared clones. CDR3 sequence: CASSDGDRTSGELFF. The bases are TGTGCCAGCAGCGACGGGGACAGAACGAGCGGGGAGCTGTTTTTT.